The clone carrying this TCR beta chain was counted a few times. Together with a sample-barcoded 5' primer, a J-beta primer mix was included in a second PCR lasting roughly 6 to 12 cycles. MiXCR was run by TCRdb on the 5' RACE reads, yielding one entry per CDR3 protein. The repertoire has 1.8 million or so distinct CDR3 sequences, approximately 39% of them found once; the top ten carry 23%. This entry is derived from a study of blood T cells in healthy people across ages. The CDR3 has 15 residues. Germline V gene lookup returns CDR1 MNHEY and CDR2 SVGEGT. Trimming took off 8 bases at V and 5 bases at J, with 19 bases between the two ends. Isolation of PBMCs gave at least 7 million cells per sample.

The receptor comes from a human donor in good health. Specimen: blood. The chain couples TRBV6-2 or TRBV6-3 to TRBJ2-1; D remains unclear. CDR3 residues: CASGVDGGQDNEQFF. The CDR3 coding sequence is TGTGCCAGCGGCGTTGACGGTGGGCAGGACAATGAGCAGTTCTTC.